Included here is one T cell receptor (beta chain) sequence, with context. The target antigen is unknown. TCRdb keeps only in-frame clones here, not all; method: immunoSEQ multiplex PCR. The table includes tens of thousands of clones, 65% to 80% detected once. Trimming pared 3 bases from V and 3 bases from J, leaving 8 bases between. The CDR3 is 13 residues long. Germline V gives CDR1 MNHEY, CDR2 SMNVEV (reference sequence). The data derive from a study of T cell responses to AZD1222 COVID-19 vaccine. Whole-study findings and limits: No repertoire was sampled before or during the peak T cell response, only after it. Targets within unmutated variant regions were reportedly found for nearly half of spike-specific TCRs. Donors were chiefly white British, with a greater number of females, and clonal diversity was perhaps underestimated. Across the whole spike, CD4 TCRs peaked at regions 160-218 and 743-854.

The chain recombines TRBV27 with TRBJ1-1; unclear D gene. The clonotype originates from an adult in good health. This material consisted of peripheral blood, taken on day 0 of MenACWY control vaccination. CDR3: CASSFERYTEAFF. The CDR3 nucleotides read TGTGCCAGCAGTTTTGAGAGGTACACTGAAGCTTTCTTT.